Presented here are 3 T cell receptor beta chains from one specimen sequenced in a study of T-cell reconstitution after alpha-beta-depleted transplantation in children. Unique molecular identifiers were used to barcode this TCRbeta library. From the PCR reads, TCRdb called clonotypes with MiXCR, one entry per CDR3 protein. Of roughly 590,000 distinct CDR3 sequences in the sample, roughly 17% were seen once. The sequences come from PBMCs from the stem cell graft donor, collected from the stem cell graft. The source of these receptors is a human donor who donated a stem cell graft to a child with acute myeloid leukemia.

The chain couples TRBV6-5 to TRBJ2-5, with D uncertain. The CDR3 sequence is 14 residues long. Germline loops: CDR1 MNHEY, CDR2 SVGAGI. With 2 bases removed from V and 3 bases from J, the gap between germline ends came to 10 bases. The DNA of the CDR3 is TGTGCCAGCAGTTACCAAGGATCAAAAGAGACCCAGTACTTC. This codes for CASSYQGSKETQYF.

This clonotype was detected only a few times. For the CDR3, the DNA is TGTGCCATCAGTGCAGACGGACTGAACACTGAAGCTTTCTTT. This sequence encodes CAISADGLNTEAFF. The rearrangement joins TRBV10-3 to TRBJ1-1, with D unclear. Between the trimmed V and J ends, which lost 4 bases and 0 bases, there was a span of 9 bases. The CDR3 covers 14 residues. CDR1 ENHRY and CDR2 SYGVKD come from the germline V gene.

Many counts were recorded for this clonotype. The V gene is TRBV12-3 or TRBV12-4, the J gene TRBJ2-7; perhaps TRBD2 as D (5 bases). The CDR3 is 12 residues long. Between the trimmed V and J ends, which lost 2 bases and 4 bases, there was a span of 6 bases. CDR3 nucleotides: TGTGCCAGCAGTTTAACGGGGTACGAGCAGTACTTC. Protein: CASSLTGYEQYF.